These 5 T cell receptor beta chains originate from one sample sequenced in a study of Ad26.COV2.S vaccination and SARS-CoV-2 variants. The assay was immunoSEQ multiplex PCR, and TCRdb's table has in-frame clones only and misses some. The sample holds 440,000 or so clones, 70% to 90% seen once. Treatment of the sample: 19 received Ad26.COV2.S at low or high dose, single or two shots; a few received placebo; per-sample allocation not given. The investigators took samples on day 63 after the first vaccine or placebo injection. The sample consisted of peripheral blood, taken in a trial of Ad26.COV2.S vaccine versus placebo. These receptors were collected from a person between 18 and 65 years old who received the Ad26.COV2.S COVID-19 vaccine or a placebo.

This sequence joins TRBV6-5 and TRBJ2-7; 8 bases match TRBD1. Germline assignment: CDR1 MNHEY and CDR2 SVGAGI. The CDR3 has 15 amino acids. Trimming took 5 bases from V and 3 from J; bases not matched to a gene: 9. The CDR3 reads CASSPLRQGNYEQYF. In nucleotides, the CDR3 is TGTGCCAGCAGTCCACTAAGACAGGGGAACTACGAGCAGTACTTC.

CDR3 nucleotide sequence: TGTGCCAGCAGCCATACAGGTACTAGCACAGATACGCAGTATTTT. Its protein product is CASSHTGTSTDTQYF. The gene calls are TRBV13 and TRBJ2-3, with D possibly matching TRBD1 (5 bases). Trimming cost V 5 bases and J 0 bases, with 12 bases left between them. CDR3 length: 15 amino acids. Germline lookup yields CDR1 PRHDT and CDR2 FYEKMQ (reference sequence).

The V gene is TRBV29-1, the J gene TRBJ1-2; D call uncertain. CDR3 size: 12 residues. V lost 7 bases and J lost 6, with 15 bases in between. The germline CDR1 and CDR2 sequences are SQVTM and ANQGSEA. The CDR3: CSDRGPSNGYTF. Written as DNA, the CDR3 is TGCAGCGACCGCGGCCCTTCGAATGGCTACACCTTC.

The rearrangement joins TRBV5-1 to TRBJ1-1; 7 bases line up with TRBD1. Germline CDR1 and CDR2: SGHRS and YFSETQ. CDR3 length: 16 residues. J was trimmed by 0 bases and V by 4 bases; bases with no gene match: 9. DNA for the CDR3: TGCGCCAGCAGCCCTCGGGGACAGACCATGAACACTGAAGCTTTCTTT. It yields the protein CASSPRGQTMNTEAFF.

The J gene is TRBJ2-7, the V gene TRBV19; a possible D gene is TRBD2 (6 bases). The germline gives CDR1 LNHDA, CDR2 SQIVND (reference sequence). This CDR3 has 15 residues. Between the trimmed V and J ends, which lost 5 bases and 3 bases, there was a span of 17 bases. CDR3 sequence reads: CASSPISTGDYEQYF. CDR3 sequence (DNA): TGTGCCAGTAGTCCGATCTCGACGGGGGACTACGAGCAGTACTTC.